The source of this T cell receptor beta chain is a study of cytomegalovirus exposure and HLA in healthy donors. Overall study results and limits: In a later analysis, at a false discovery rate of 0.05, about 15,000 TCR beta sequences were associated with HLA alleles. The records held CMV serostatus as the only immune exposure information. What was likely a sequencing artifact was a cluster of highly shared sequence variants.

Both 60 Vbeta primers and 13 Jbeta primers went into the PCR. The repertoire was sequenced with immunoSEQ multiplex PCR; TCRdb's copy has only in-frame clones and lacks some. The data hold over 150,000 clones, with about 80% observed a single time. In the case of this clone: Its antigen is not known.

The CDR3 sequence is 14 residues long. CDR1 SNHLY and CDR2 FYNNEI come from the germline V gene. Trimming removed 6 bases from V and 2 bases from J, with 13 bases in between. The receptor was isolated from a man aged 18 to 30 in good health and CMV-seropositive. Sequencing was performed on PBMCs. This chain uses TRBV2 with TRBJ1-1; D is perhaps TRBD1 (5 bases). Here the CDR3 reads CASSADGTNTEAFF. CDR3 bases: TGTGCCAGCAGCGCCGACGGGACTAACACTGAAGCTTTCTTT. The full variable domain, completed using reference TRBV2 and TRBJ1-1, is EPEVTQTPSHQVTQMGQEVILRCVPISNHLYFYWYRQILGQKVEFLVSFYNNEISEKSEIFDDQFSVERPDGSNFTLKIRSTKLEDSAMYFCASSADGTNTEAFFGQGTRLTVV.